This T cell receptor (beta chain) emerged from a study of post-analysis software for immune sequencing data. A word on this clonotype: The antigen is not known.

Regarding the study as a whole: Significantly lower normalized Chao1 diversity was found in patients with multiple sclerosis relative to controls. Patients had higher frequencies than controls of about five TRBV segments, including TRBV5-6, TRBV5-1 and TRBV20-1. Samples from one preparation batch, clustered by F measure, grouped strongly together.

The CDR3 spans 14 residues. V gave up 3 bases and J gave up 6 bases, with 16 bases separating them. CDR1 is SGHRS, CDR2 YFSETQ, per germline. TCR beta cDNA libraries included unique molecular identifiers. T cells numbering about 0.85 to 11 million yielded cDNA molecules that totaled roughly 500,000. One entry per CDR3 protein results from TCRdb running MiXCR on the PCR reads. The data show 250,000 to 300,000 distinct CDR3 sequences, with 35% to 45% seen just once and around 4.8% held by the top ten. The origin of this receptor is a girl aged 10 to 17 with multiple sclerosis. The genes are TRBV5-1 and TRBJ2-7; possible D gene TRBD2, 6 bases. Sequencing input: blood. The DNA of the CDR3 is TGCGCCAGCAGCTCTAGGACTACGCCTAGCGAGCAGTACTTC. Its protein is CASSSRTTPSEQYF.